One sample yielded the 9 T cell receptor beta chains listed below, sequenced in a study of blood T cells in healthy people across ages. The use of a sample-barcoded 5' primer and a J-beta primer mix characterized a second PCR of about 7 to 12 cycles. TCRdb independently ran MiXCR on the 5' RACE reads; one entry per CDR3 protein. The data hold roughly 1.6 million distinct CDR3 sequences, with roughly 30% observed a single time. The sample was blood. The receptors were sampled from a woman in her 30s in good health.

To note about this clonotype: One junction end disagrees with the germline gene, perhaps due to a read error. This sequence joins TRBV27 and TRBJ2-2; D remains ambiguous. Germline assignment: CDR1 MNHEY and CDR2 SMNVEV (reference sequence). The CDR3 is 13 amino acids. In DNA form, the CDR3 reads TGTGTCAGCAGTCCGAGACTCACCGGGGAGCTGTTTTTT. Its protein is CVSSPRLTGELFF.

This clonotype was counted ten times or more. For the CDR3, the DNA is TGTGCCATCAGTGAGCCGGGACAGGTTCCCTTCGGGACCCAGTACTTC. It is translated as CAISEPGQVPFGTQYF. The chain carries TRBV10-3 and TRBJ2-5; TRBD1 matches 8 bases. Germline trimming cut 2 bases from V and 7 bases from J; bases unmatched to any gene: 12. The CDR3 extends over 16 amino acids. Germline assignment: CDR1 ENHRY and CDR2 SYGVKD.

The rearrangement links TRBV5-1 to TRBJ2-1; 7 nucleotides match TRBD1. This CDR3 is built from 16 residues. Germline V gives CDR1 SGHRS, CDR2 YFSETQ. Trimming cost V 4 bases and J 4 bases; bases outside gene matches: 11. The DNA for the CDR3 is TGCGCCAGCAGCATCCCCAGGGGGATTGCTTACAATGAGCAGTTCTTC. This sequence encodes CASSIPRGIAYNEQFF.

This clonotype appeared a few times. The V call is TRBV27, the J call TRBJ2-5; TRBD1 is a possible D gene (5 bases). Judging by the DNA end, TRBJ2-7 fits better; the J call may be wrong. The germline V gene has CDR1 MNHEY and CDR2 SMNVEV (reference sequence). The CDR3 runs to 15 residues. CDR3 protein: CASSYDVTASAEQYF. The CDR3 region has the DNA TGTGCCAGCAGTTATGATGTGACAGCCTCTGCCGAGCAGTACTTC.

There are many counts of this clonotype. V gene TRBV5-4 combines with J gene TRBJ2-3; a possible D gene is TRBD2 (6 bases). The CDR3 is 15 residues long. Germline CDR1 and CDR2: SGHNT and YYREEE (reference sequence). The V gene lost 4 bases and the J gene lost 4 bases, with 16 bases spanning the gap. In DNA form, the CDR3 reads TGTGCCAGCAGCCCCGGAGGGCGTTCCGCAGATACGCAGTATTTT. It is translated as CASSPGGRSADTQYF.

The J gene is TRBJ2-1, the V gene TRBV7-9; 7 nucleotides agree with TRBD1. CDR3 size: 15 residues. Trimming at V came to 5 bases and at J to 3 bases, leaving 7 bases not matched to a gene. CDR1 is SEHNR, CDR2 FQNEAQ, per germline (reference sequence). CDR3 DNA: TGTGCCAGCAGCCTCCTGACAGGGTTCTACAATGAGCAGTTCTTC. It codes for CASSLLTGFYNEQFF.

This clonotype was counted a single time. V is TRBV7-9 and J is TRBJ2-7; 7 bases align to TRBD1. The V and J ends lost 5 bases and 5 bases, in that order; junction bases with no gene match: 9. Germline lookup yields CDR1 SEHNR and CDR2 FQNEAQ (reference sequence). This CDR3 comprises 14 residues. CDR3 nucleotide sequence: TGTGCCAGCAGCCCCCGGACAGGTGTACACGAGCAGTACTTC. Translated: CASSPRTGVHEQYF.

This clonotype was found many times. The gene calls are TRBV30 and TRBJ2-1, with 10 bases aligning to TRBD2. V was clipped by 2 bases and J by 8 bases; unmatched bases: 3. Germline assignment: CDR1 GTSNPN and CDR2 SVGIG (reference sequence). The CDR3 covers 13 residues. CDR3 nucleotides: TGTGCCTGGAGTCCTAGCGGGGGTTATGAGCAGTTCTTC. It is translated as CAWSPSGGYEQFF.

With regard to this clonotype: This clone may be a read error of a much larger clone one base away. J is TRBJ2-7 and V is TRBV20-1; TRBD2 might be the D (5 bases). The CDR3 covers 14 residues. Germline values: CDR1 DFQATT, CDR2 SNEGSKA (reference sequence). Trimming shortened V by 6 bases and J by 6 bases, and 21 bases separated the two germline ends. The CDR3 reads CSAPSSRGWSEQYF. CDR3 sequence (DNA): TGCAGTGCGCCGTCCTCTAGAGGGTGGAGCGAGCAGTACTTC.